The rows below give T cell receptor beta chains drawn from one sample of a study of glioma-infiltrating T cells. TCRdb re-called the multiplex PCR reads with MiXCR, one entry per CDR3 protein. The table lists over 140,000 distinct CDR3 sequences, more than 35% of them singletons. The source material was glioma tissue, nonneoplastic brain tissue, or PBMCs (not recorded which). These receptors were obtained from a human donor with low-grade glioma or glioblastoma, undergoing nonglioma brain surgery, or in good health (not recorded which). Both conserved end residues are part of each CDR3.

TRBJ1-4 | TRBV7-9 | CASGSNEKLFF
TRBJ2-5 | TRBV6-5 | CANVASVGETQYF
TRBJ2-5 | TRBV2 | CASNLGETQYF
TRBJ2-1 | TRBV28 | CASSFGAGVSYNEQFF
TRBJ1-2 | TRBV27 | CASSPGTGYVYGYTF
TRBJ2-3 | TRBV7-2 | CASSTTSGSGFSTDTQYF
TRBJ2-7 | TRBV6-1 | CASSFAEASEQYF
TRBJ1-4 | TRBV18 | CASSPAGEGEKLFF
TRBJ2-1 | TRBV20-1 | CSASSGAGNEQFF
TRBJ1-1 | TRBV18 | CASSPQGARTEAFF
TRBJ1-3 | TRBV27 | CASPGPLTGNTIYF
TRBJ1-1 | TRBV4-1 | CASSPEGRQYTEAFF
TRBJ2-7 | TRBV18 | CASSLETAFEQYF
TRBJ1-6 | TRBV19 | CASSNTQGSSPLHF
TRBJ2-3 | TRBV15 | CATSSQGVADTQYF
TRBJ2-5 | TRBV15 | CDTSRLTGQLSETQYF
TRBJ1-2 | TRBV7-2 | CASRPNPGTYGYTF
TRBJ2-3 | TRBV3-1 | CASSLGHSDTQYF
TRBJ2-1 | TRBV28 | CASSFFWGLNEQFF
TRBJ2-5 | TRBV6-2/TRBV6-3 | CASTNSGTGNQETQYF
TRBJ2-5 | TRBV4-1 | CASSNEGFLPGQQETQYF
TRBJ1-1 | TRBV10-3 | CAIGVRTEAFF
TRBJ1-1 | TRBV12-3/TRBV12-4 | CASSLSLLNTEAFF
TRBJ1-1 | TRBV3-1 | CASRVQGTNTEAFF
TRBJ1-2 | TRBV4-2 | CASSPPATGSYGYTF
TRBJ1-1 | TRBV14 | CASSQEQGSLNTEAFF
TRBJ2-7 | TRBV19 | CASSTPGAVDEQYF
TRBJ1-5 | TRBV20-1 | CSARDGLSQHF
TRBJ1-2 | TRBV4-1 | CASSQDKGGSYGYTF
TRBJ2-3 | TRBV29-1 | CSVGSRFTDTQYF
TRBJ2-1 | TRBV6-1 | CATSLGTGSYNEQFF
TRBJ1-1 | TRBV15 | CATSGRLDRGATEAFF
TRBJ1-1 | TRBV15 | CATSRESTGAAFF
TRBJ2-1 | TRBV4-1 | CASSQVGRGGNEQFF
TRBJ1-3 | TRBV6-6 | CASSYDGGVSGNTIYF
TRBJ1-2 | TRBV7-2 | CASSHSGLRLRDYGYTF
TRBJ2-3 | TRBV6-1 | CASSDSGNTDTQYF
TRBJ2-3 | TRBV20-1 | CSADLAGGTTDTQYF
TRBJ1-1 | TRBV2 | CASRFRGEAFF
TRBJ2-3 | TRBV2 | CASNGGLAGPDTQYF
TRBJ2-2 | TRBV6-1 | CASSFGTGNLNGKLFF
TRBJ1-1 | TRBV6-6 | CASSYSSYGGTEAFF
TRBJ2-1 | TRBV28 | CASSLVGLAEHNEQFF
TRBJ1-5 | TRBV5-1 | CASSLEGRGFQPQHF
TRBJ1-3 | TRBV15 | CATSRDATKSGNTIYF
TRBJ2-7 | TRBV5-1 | CASSLASRDYEQYF
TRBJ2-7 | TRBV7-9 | CARSLMANEQYF